This record looks at one T cell receptor (beta chain) sequence and its context. The data are from a study of radiotherapy plus CTLA-4 blockade in lung cancer. Only in-frame clones appear in the TCRdb table, and some are missing; sequencing was by immunoSEQ multiplex PCR. The table has tens of thousands of clones, 70% to 80% seen once; the top ten hold approximately 2.4%. The sample consisted of peripheral blood, taken from a patient treated with radiotherapy plus ipilimumab. The clonotype was recovered from a human donor with non-small cell lung cancer whose response to radiotherapy plus ipilimumab could not be evaluated.

The CDR3 sequence: CASSFLGAGSSYEQYF. DNA of the CDR3: TGTGCCAGCAGTTTCTTGGGAGCGGGCAGCTCCTACGAGCAGTACTTC. The chain couples TRBV27 to TRBJ2-5; D perhaps matches TRBD2 (6 bases). The closer fit of TRBJ2-7 to the DNA end suggests the J call may be wrong. Germline V CDR1 and CDR2: MNHEY, SMNVEV (reference sequence). There are 16 residues in the CDR3.